A selection of T cell receptor beta chains follows, all from one sample in a study of T cells in Graves' hyperthyroidism and ophthalmopathy. One entry per CDR3 protein, called by TCRdb with MiXCR from the multiplex PCR reads. Of approximately 250,000 distinct CDR3 sequences in the sample, over 20% were seen once. Sequencing used blood. The receptors shown here come from a woman aged 40 to 50 with Graves' ophthalmopathy. Both conserved end residues are part of each CDR3. D genes are given only for firm matches. Where a row states a size, it is once, few, many or the class of an expanded clone; other rows omit it.

CDR3 protein: CASSAQLAGEGETQYF
CDR3 DNA: TGTGCCAGCAGTGCCCAACTAGCGGGAGAGGGAGAGACCCAGTACTTC
D gene: TRBD2
clone size: .
V gene: TRBV28
J gene: TRBJ2-5

CDR3 protein: CASGPNRTGQGYTF
CDR3 DNA: TGTGCTAGTGGCCCAAACCGGACAGGGCAAGGCTACACCTTC
D gene: TRBD1
clone size: few
V gene: TRBV12-5
J gene: TRBJ1-2

CDR3 protein: CASSLNRAEVTEAFF
CDR3 DNA: TGTGCCAGCAGCTTAAACAGGGCGGAAGTCACTGAAGCTTTCTTT
D gene: .
clone size: many
V gene: TRBV11-2
J gene: TRBJ1-1

CDR3 protein: CASSSRQGFTDTQYF
CDR3 DNA: TGTGCCAGCAGCTCTAGACAGGGCTTCACAGATACGCAGTATTTT
D gene: TRBD1
clone size: many
V gene: TRBV11-2
J gene: TRBJ2-3

CDR3 protein: CASSPSGINTGELFF
CDR3 DNA: TGTGCCAGTAGCCCTAGCGGGATCAACACCGGGGAGCTGTTTTTT
D gene: TRBD2
clone size: .
V gene: TRBV19
J gene: TRBJ2-2

CDR3 protein: CASSSLWGYEQYF
CDR3 DNA: TGTGCCAGCAGCTCGCTATGGGGCTACGAGCAGTACTTC
D gene: .
clone size: many
V gene: TRBV5-6
J gene: TRBJ2-7

CDR3 protein: CASGGELFF
CDR3 DNA: TGTGCCAGCGGGGGGGAGCTGTTTTTT
D gene: .
clone size: .
V gene: TRBV28
J gene: TRBJ2-2

CDR3 protein: CASSGVANQPQHF
CDR3 DNA: TGTGCCAGCAGCGGGGTTGCCAATCAGCCCCAGCATTTT
D gene: .
clone size: many
V gene: TRBV7-9
J gene: TRBJ1-5

CDR3 protein: CASSLSGQGRQTQYF
CDR3 DNA: TGTGCCAGCAGCTTATCGGGACAGGGAAGGCAGACCCAGTACTTC
D gene: TRBD1
clone size: .
V gene: TRBV7-3
J gene: TRBJ2-5

CDR3 protein: CASSSTGGSPLHF
CDR3 DNA: TGTGCCAGCAGCTCGACAGGGGGGTCACCCCTCCACTTT
D gene: TRBD1
clone size: many
V gene: TRBV12-3/TRBV12-4
J gene: TRBJ1-6

CDR3 protein: CSAQWTSGIYEQYF
CDR3 DNA: TGCAGTGCCCAGTGGACTAGCGGGATCTACGAGCAGTACTTC
D gene: TRBD2
clone size: many
V gene: TRBV20-1
J gene: TRBJ2-7

CDR3 protein: CASSQGTSGRAAVETQYF
CDR3 DNA: TGTGCCAGCAGCCAAGGGACTAGCGGGAGGGCCGCGGTAGAGACCCAGTACTTC
D gene: TRBD2
clone size: many
V gene: TRBV4-2
J gene: TRBJ2-5

CDR3 protein: CASSTLDNQPQHF
CDR3 DNA: TGTGCCAGCAGTACGCTAGACAATCAGCCCCAGCATTTT
D gene: .
clone size: .
V gene: TRBV6-1
J gene: TRBJ1-5

CDR3 protein: CASSLLNPSGPYEQYF
CDR3 DNA: TGTGCCAGCAGCCTACTTAACCCTTCAGGCCCCTACGAGCAGTACTTC
D gene: .
clone size: many
V gene: TRBV27
J gene: TRBJ2-7

CDR3 protein: CASRRGGFYEQYF
CDR3 DNA: TGTGCCAGTCGCAGGGGGGGGTTTTACGAGCAGTACTTC
D gene: .
clone size: .
V gene: TRBV28
J gene: TRBJ2-7

CDR3 protein: CASSSGGAFREQYF
CDR3 DNA: TGTGCCAGCAGTTCTGGGGGGGCGTTTCGGGAGCAGTACTTC
D gene: .
clone size: .
V gene: TRBV6-5
J gene: TRBJ2-7

CDR3 protein: CASNSAYEQYF
CDR3 DNA: TGTGCCAGCAATTCAGCCTACGAGCAGTACTTC
D gene: .
clone size: many
V gene: TRBV6-5
J gene: TRBJ2-7

CDR3 protein: CASSGLKDGTEAFF
CDR3 DNA: TGTGCCAGCAGCGGGTTGAAGGATGGCACTGAAGCTTTCTTT
D gene: .
clone size: many
V gene: TRBV6-5
J gene: TRBJ1-1

CDR3 protein: CASRGLPGETQYF
CDR3 DNA: TGTGCCAGCAGGGGACTCCCGGGCGAGACCCAGTACTTC
D gene: .
clone size: .
V gene: TRBV2
J gene: TRBJ2-5

CDR3 protein: CSAKDGGVGNQPQHF
CDR3 DNA: TGCAGTGCTAAAGATGGGGGGGTTGGCAATCAGCCCCAGCATTTT
D gene: .
clone size: .
V gene: TRBV20-1
J gene: TRBJ1-5

CDR3 protein: CASSGFGPSYEQYF
CDR3 DNA: TGTGCCAGCAGTGGTTTTGGACCGTCCTACGAGCAGTACTTC
D gene: .
clone size: medium-sized
V gene: TRBV6-1
J gene: TRBJ2-7

CDR3 protein: CATSTGTWGQETQYF
CDR3 DNA: TGTGCCACCAGCACAGGGACGTGGGGGCAAGAGACCCAGTACTTC
D gene: .
clone size: many
V gene: TRBV15
J gene: TRBJ2-5

CDR3 protein: CASRVVGHQPQHF
CDR3 DNA: TGTGCCAGCAGGGTAGTAGGGCATCAGCCCCAGCATTTT
D gene: .
clone size: medium-sized
V gene: TRBV7-2
J gene: TRBJ1-5

CDR3 protein: CASSLEGADTGELFF
CDR3 DNA: TGTGCCAGCAGTTTAGAGGGTGCGGACACCGGGGAGCTGTTTTTT
D gene: .
clone size: many
V gene: TRBV12-3/TRBV12-4
J gene: TRBJ2-2

CDR3 protein: CASSPITSGASYEQYF
CDR3 DNA: TGTGCCAGCAGCCCCATCACTAGCGGGGCATCCTACGAGCAGTACTTC
D gene: TRBD2
clone size: few
V gene: TRBV3-1
J gene: TRBJ2-7

CDR3 protein: CSARSVGAVNQPQHF
CDR3 DNA: TGCAGTGCTAGAAGTGTAGGGGCCGTCAATCAGCCCCAGCATTTT
D gene: .
clone size: many
V gene: TRBV20-1
J gene: TRBJ1-5

CDR3 protein: CASSTILSTSPSGGQYF
CDR3 DNA: TGTGCCAGCAGTACGATACTTTCGACTAGCCCCTCTGGGGGGCAGTACTTC
D gene: TRBD2
clone size: many
V gene: TRBV28
J gene: TRBJ2-7

CDR3 protein: CASSQGGDFETQYF
CDR3 DNA: TGTGCCAGCAGCCAGGGAGGTGATTTCGAGACCCAGTACTTC
D gene: .
clone size: many
V gene: TRBV4-2
J gene: TRBJ2-5

CDR3 protein: CASSYWQGQGGPLHF
CDR3 DNA: TGTGCCAGCAGTTACTGGCAGGGGCAGGGTGGACCCCTCCACTTT
D gene: .
clone size: .
V gene: TRBV6-5
J gene: TRBJ1-6

CDR3 protein: CASSRPGDSSYEQYF
CDR3 DNA: TGTGCCAGCAGCCGACCCGGGGACAGCTCCTACGAGCAGTACTTC
D gene: TRBD1
clone size: many
V gene: TRBV28
J gene: TRBJ2-7

CDR3 protein: CASSQVQSGANVLTF
CDR3 DNA: TGTGCCAGCAGCCAAGTACAATCTGGGGCCAACGTCCTGACTTTC
D gene: .
clone size: few
V gene: TRBV3-1
J gene: TRBJ2-6

CDR3 protein: CASSSWREGRETQYF
CDR3 DNA: TGTGCCAGCAGTTCGTGGCGGGAGGGCCGCGAGACCCAGTACTTC
D gene: TRBD2
clone size: few
V gene: TRBV27
J gene: TRBJ2-5

CDR3 protein: CASNGRETVGANVLTF
CDR3 DNA: TGTGCCAGCAATGGGAGGGAGACTGTTGGGGCCAACGTCCTGACTTTC
D gene: TRBD2
clone size: many
V gene: TRBV6-1
J gene: TRBJ2-6

CDR3 protein: CASSRIQPYNSPLHF
CDR3 DNA: TGTGCCAGCAGCAGAATACAGCCCTATAATTCACCCCTCCACTTT
D gene: .
clone size: .
V gene: TRBV6-1
J gene: TRBJ1-6

CDR3 protein: CASSQGTVYEQYF
CDR3 DNA: TGCGCCAGCAGCCAGGGGACAGTCTACGAGCAGTACTTC
D gene: TRBD1
clone size: many
V gene: TRBV4-1
J gene: TRBJ2-7

CDR3 protein: CASSHETGPTEQYF
CDR3 DNA: TGTGCCAGCAGCCACGAGACAGGGCCTACGGAGCAGTACTTC
D gene: TRBD1
clone size: many
V gene: TRBV7-9
J gene: TRBJ2-7

CDR3 protein: CASSQTWTGGEVVYGYTF
CDR3 DNA: TGTGCCAGCAGCCAAACATGGACAGGGGGCGAGGTAGTCTATGGCTACACCTTC
D gene: TRBD1
clone size: .
V gene: TRBV6-2/TRBV6-3
J gene: TRBJ1-2

CDR3 protein: CASSFLAGGREQYF
CDR3 DNA: TGTGCCAGCAGTTTTCTAGCGGGGGGGCGGGAGCAGTACTTC
D gene: TRBD2
clone size: .
V gene: TRBV6-5
J gene: TRBJ2-7

CDR3 protein: CASSLNTLNTEAFF
CDR3 DNA: TGTGCCAGCAGCTTAAACACCTTGAACACTGAAGCTTTCTTT
D gene: .
clone size: many
V gene: TRBV7-2
J gene: TRBJ1-1

CDR3 protein: CASSPLRGNTEAFF
CDR3 DNA: TGTGCCAGCAGTCCCCTGCGGGGGAACACTGAAGCTTTCTTT
D gene: .
clone size: many
V gene: TRBV7-6
J gene: TRBJ1-1

CDR3 protein: CASSSRVDYGYTF
CDR3 DNA: TGTGCCAGCAGCTCCAGGGTAGACTATGGCTACACCTTC
D gene: .
clone size: many
V gene: TRBV7-8
J gene: TRBJ1-2

CDR3 protein: CASSHRLATGELFF
CDR3 DNA: TGTGCCAGCAGCCACAGACTAGCCACCGGGGAGCTGTTTTTT
D gene: TRBD2
clone size: .
V gene: TRBV6-1
J gene: TRBJ2-2

CDR3 protein: CSAWNRNTEAFF
CDR3 DNA: TGCAGTGCTTGGAACAGAAACACTGAAGCTTTCTTT
D gene: .
clone size: .
V gene: TRBV20-1
J gene: TRBJ1-1

CDR3 protein: CASSLGFPSYEQYF
CDR3 DNA: TGTGCCAGCAGTCTAGGGTTTCCCTCCTACGAGCAGTACTTC
D gene: .
clone size: few
V gene: TRBV12-3/TRBV12-4
J gene: TRBJ2-7

CDR3 protein: CSGSGVSSYEQYF
CDR3 DNA: TGCAGCGGTAGCGGGGTTAGCTCCTACGAGCAGTACTTC
D gene: TRBD2
clone size: .
V gene: TRBV20-1
J gene: TRBJ2-7

CDR3 protein: CSAVFGGPNTEAFF
CDR3 DNA: TGCAGTGCTGTATTTGGGGGTCCGAACACTGAAGCTTTCTTT
D gene: .
clone size: .
V gene: TRBV20-1
J gene: TRBJ1-1

CDR3 protein: CASSISGHPNTEAFF
CDR3 DNA: TGTGCCAGCAGCATCTCGGGACACCCGAACACTGAAGCTTTCTTT
D gene: .
clone size: many
V gene: TRBV13
J gene: TRBJ1-1

CDR3 protein: CASSQQGASGETQYF
CDR3 DNA: TGTGCCAGCAGTCAACAGGGGGCTTCGGGAGAGACCCAGTACTTC
D gene: TRBD1
clone size: many
V gene: TRBV6-1
J gene: TRBJ2-5

CDR3 protein: CASSGGTGGAFF
CDR3 DNA: TGTGCCAGCAGTGGTGGGACAGGGGGAGCTTTCTTT
D gene: TRBD1
clone size: many
V gene: TRBV2
J gene: TRBJ1-1

CDR3 protein: CASSSSGQDNTGNTIYF
CDR3 DNA: TGTGCCAGCAGTTCCTCAGGACAGGACAACACTGGAAACACCATATATTTT
D gene: TRBD1
clone size: once
V gene: TRBV6-2/TRBV6-3
J gene: TRBJ1-3

CDR3 protein: CASSSRQGKSYEQYF
CDR3 DNA: TGTGCCAGCAGTTCCCGACAGGGAAAGTCCTACGAGCAGTACTTC
D gene: TRBD1
clone size: once
V gene: TRBV24-1
J gene: TRBJ2-7